The rows below give T cell receptor beta chains drawn from one sample of a study of T-cell reconstitution after alpha-beta-depleted transplantation in children. TCRdb itself ran the PCR reads through MiXCR, one entry per CDR3 protein. The table shows 250,000 to 400,000 distinct CDR3 sequences, with 20% to 30% occurring only once. The specimen was PBMCs, mostly from graft donor cells, collected 180 days after TCRalphabeta/CD19-depleted stem cell transplant. The receptor source for this set is a male patient younger than 18 who had a stem cell transplant for acute lymphoblastic leukemia, so the T cells may come from the graft donor. Both conserved end residues are part of each CDR3. The D gene is left open where the match is weak. A row's size may be missing; if present it is once, few, many or a size class.

d_gene: .
abundance: few
v_gene: TRBV10-3
j_gene: TRBJ2-7
CDR3nt: TGTGCCATCAGTGAGTTAAGCCACGAGCAGTACTTC
CDR3aa: CAISELSHEQYF

d_gene: .
abundance: few
v_gene: TRBV29-1
j_gene: TRBJ2-5
CDR3nt: TGCAGCGTTCTGGGGATCGGAGGCGGACAAGAGACCCAGTACTTC
CDR3aa: CSVLGIGGGQETQYF

d_gene: TRBD2
abundance: few
v_gene: TRBV20-1
j_gene: TRBJ2-1
CDR3nt: TGCAGTGCTAGTGCGGGAGGGATCTCCTACAATGAGCAGTTCTTC
CDR3aa: CSASAGGISYNEQFF

d_gene: TRBD1
abundance: few
v_gene: TRBV15
j_gene: TRBJ1-2
CDR3nt: TGTGCCACCAGCGGATTGAAAGGAGGGGGCGCCGTTTCTGGCTACACCTTC
CDR3aa: CATSGLKGGGAVSGYTF

d_gene: TRBD1
abundance: .
v_gene: TRBV5-4
j_gene: TRBJ1-1
CDR3nt: TGTGCCAGCAGCATACAGGGGGCGCGGGACACTGAAGCTTTCTTT
CDR3aa: CASSIQGARDTEAFF

d_gene: .
abundance: .
v_gene: TRBV10-3
j_gene: TRBJ2-1
CDR3nt: TGTGCCATCGCCCACTGGGGCAATGAGCAGTTCTTC
CDR3aa: CAIAHWGNEQFF

d_gene: TRBD1
abundance: .
v_gene: TRBV20-1
j_gene: TRBJ1-1
CDR3nt: TGCAGTGCCATGACAGGGGAAAGGATGAACACTGAAGCTTTCTTT
CDR3aa: CSAMTGERMNTEAFF

d_gene: .
abundance: few
v_gene: TRBV20-1
j_gene: TRBJ1-2
CDR3nt: TGCAGTGCTAGCAACACGGACTATGGCTACACCTTC
CDR3aa: CSASNTDYGYTF

d_gene: .
abundance: .
v_gene: TRBV20-1
j_gene: TRBJ2-2
CDR3nt: TGCAGTGCTAGGGTAGGACAGTCTACGAACACCGGGGAGCTGTTTTTT
CDR3aa: CSARVGQSTNTGELFF

d_gene: .
abundance: .
v_gene: TRBV10-3
j_gene: TRBJ2-1
CDR3nt: TGTGCCATCAGTGAGCCGCGCCAGGGGCTAACCTACAATGAGCAGTTCTTC
CDR3aa: CAISEPRQGLTYNEQFF

d_gene: .
abundance: .
v_gene: TRBV5-1
j_gene: TRBJ2-7
CDR3nt: TGCGCCAGCAGCTCCTCGAGAGCCCCGGGGCCCTACGAGCAGTACTTC
CDR3aa: CASSSSRAPGPYEQYF

d_gene: TRBD2
abundance: .
v_gene: TRBV27
j_gene: TRBJ2-5
CDR3nt: TGTGCCAGCAGTTTGGCGCCTGCACTAGCGGAAGAGACCCAGTACTTC
CDR3aa: CASSLAPALAEETQYF

d_gene: .
abundance: few
v_gene: TRBV5-1
j_gene: TRBJ1-1
CDR3nt: TGCGCCAGCAGCTTGGCCTTAGGTGGAGGCTCTGAAGCTTTCTTT
CDR3aa: CASSLALGGGSEAFF

d_gene: TRBD2
abundance: few
v_gene: TRBV2
j_gene: TRBJ2-2
CDR3nt: TGTGCCAGCATAGTCTACGGGAGGGGCACCGGGGAGCTGTTTTTT
CDR3aa: CASIVYGRGTGELFF

d_gene: TRBD1
abundance: .
v_gene: TRBV3-1
j_gene: TRBJ1-1
CDR3nt: TGTGCCAGCAGCATGGGACAGGAGAACACTGAAGCTTTCTTT
CDR3aa: CASSMGQENTEAFF

d_gene: TRBD1
abundance: few
v_gene: TRBV5-1
j_gene: TRBJ2-5
CDR3nt: TGCGCCAGCAGCTTGAACAGGGGGCTCGGAGAGACCCAGTACTTC
CDR3aa: CASSLNRGLGETQYF

d_gene: .
abundance: .
v_gene: TRBV19
j_gene: TRBJ2-7
CDR3nt: TGTGCCAGTAGTAGAAGGGTAGGCGACGAGCAGTACTTC
CDR3aa: CASSRRVGDEQYF

d_gene: .
abundance: many
v_gene: TRBV12-3/TRBV12-4
j_gene: TRBJ2-5
CDR3nt: TGTGCCAGCAGCGTGGGGTACAGGGCAATCCAAGAGACCCAGTACTTC
CDR3aa: CASSVGYRAIQETQYF

d_gene: .
abundance: .
v_gene: TRBV7-9
j_gene: TRBJ2-5
CDR3nt: TGTGCCAGCAGCTTAGAACCCAGGGCCCAGTACTTC
CDR3aa: CASSLEPRAQYF

d_gene: TRBD1
abundance: .
v_gene: TRBV7-2
j_gene: TRBJ1-1
CDR3nt: TGTGCCAGCAGCACACCGGGACAGACTGAAGCTTTCTTT
CDR3aa: CASSTPGQTEAFF

d_gene: .
abundance: few
v_gene: TRBV19
j_gene: TRBJ2-1
CDR3nt: TGTGCCAGTGACCCAGGGGTCGACAATGAGCAGTTCTTC
CDR3aa: CASDPGVDNEQFF

d_gene: TRBD2
abundance: .
v_gene: TRBV7-9
j_gene: TRBJ2-1
CDR3nt: TGTGCCAGCAGCTTAATACGAAGCGGGAGCGGTCTCCATGAGCAGTTCTTC
CDR3aa: CASSLIRSGSGLHEQFF

d_gene: .
abundance: once
v_gene: TRBV29-1
j_gene: TRBJ2-1
CDR3nt: TGCAGCGTTGGGGTAGGGTTGGATGAGCAGTTCTTC
CDR3aa: CSVGVGLDEQFF

d_gene: .
abundance: .
v_gene: TRBV6-6
j_gene: TRBJ2-7
CDR3nt: TGTGCCAGCAGTTATGAGGCTTTCTACGAGCAGTACTTC
CDR3aa: CASSYEAFYEQYF

d_gene: TRBD2
abundance: few
v_gene: TRBV15
j_gene: TRBJ2-3
CDR3nt: TGTGCCACCGGGCGGGAGGATCGCTTGGCGCAGTATTTT
CDR3aa: CATGREDRLAQYF

d_gene: TRBD1
abundance: few
v_gene: TRBV6-1
j_gene: TRBJ2-1
CDR3nt: TGTGCCAGCAGAACTACAGGGGGCGCGTTGGATGAGCAGTTCTTC
CDR3aa: CASRTTGGALDEQFF

d_gene: .
abundance: .
v_gene: TRBV9
j_gene: TRBJ2-3
CDR3nt: TGTGCCAGCAGCGTAGTACCCGGAGGGACAGATACGCAGTATTTT
CDR3aa: CASSVVPGGTDTQYF

d_gene: TRBD1
abundance: few
v_gene: TRBV29-1
j_gene: TRBJ2-1
CDR3nt: TGCAGCGTCGACAGGGGCGGTCGATTCCTCAGTCAGATCTATGAGCAGTTCTTC
CDR3aa: CSVDRGGRFLSQIYEQFF

d_gene: .
abundance: few
v_gene: TRBV5-6
j_gene: TRBJ2-2
CDR3nt: TGTGCCAGCAGCTTGGTATACACAGAGCACACCGGGGAGCTGTTTTTT
CDR3aa: CASSLVYTEHTGELFF

d_gene: .
abundance: .
v_gene: TRBV19
j_gene: TRBJ1-2
CDR3nt: TGTGCCAGTAGTATAAAGGATGGCTATGGCTACACCTTC
CDR3aa: CASSIKDGYGYTF

d_gene: .
abundance: few
v_gene: TRBV3-1
j_gene: TRBJ2-4
CDR3nt: TGTGCCAGCAGCCATGGAATTTTGGAGAACATTCAGTACTTC
CDR3aa: CASSHGILENIQYF

d_gene: .
abundance: many
v_gene: TRBV5-1
j_gene: TRBJ2-6
CDR3nt: TGCGCCAGCAAGGGTGAACCTTCTGGGGCCAACGTCCTGACTTTC
CDR3aa: CASKGEPSGANVLTF

d_gene: TRBD1
abundance: few
v_gene: TRBV12-3/TRBV12-4
j_gene: TRBJ1-1
CDR3nt: TGTGCCAGCAGTTGGCACAGGGGGGTTATGAACACTGAAGCTTTCTTT
CDR3aa: CASSWHRGVMNTEAFF

d_gene: .
abundance: few
v_gene: TRBV7-3
j_gene: TRBJ2-1
CDR3nt: TGTGCCAGCAGCTTATTCCCCGGGACTCAAATCAATGAGCAGTTCTTC
CDR3aa: CASSLFPGTQINEQFF

d_gene: TRBD2
abundance: .
v_gene: TRBV7-8
j_gene: TRBJ2-4
CDR3nt: TGTGCCAGCAGCCCGAGACTAGCGGGAGTGGGAGACATTCAGTACTTC
CDR3aa: CASSPRLAGVGDIQYF

d_gene: .
abundance: few
v_gene: TRBV12-3/TRBV12-4
j_gene: TRBJ2-5
CDR3nt: TGTGCCAGCAGCCCCTCCCTGACTCGGATGGAGACCCAGTACTTC
CDR3aa: CASSPSLTRMETQYF

d_gene: .
abundance: many
v_gene: TRBV18
j_gene: TRBJ2-6
CDR3nt: TGTGCCAGCTCACCAAGAGGTCCCGGGGCCAACGTCCTGACTTTC
CDR3aa: CASSPRGPGANVLTF

d_gene: .
abundance: .
v_gene: TRBV12-3/TRBV12-4
j_gene: TRBJ1-1
CDR3nt: TGTGCCAGCAGTTACGAGACTATGAACACTGAAGCTTTCTTT
CDR3aa: CASSYETMNTEAFF

d_gene: .
abundance: .
v_gene: TRBV10-3
j_gene: TRBJ2-3
CDR3nt: TGTGCCATCAGTCCGGGTTTTCGCACAGATACGCAGTATTTT
CDR3aa: CAISPGFRTDTQYF

d_gene: .
abundance: many
v_gene: TRBV5-1
j_gene: TRBJ2-1
CDR3nt: TGCGCCAGCAGCCACTCGATTCGTGTGGATGAGCAGTTCTTC
CDR3aa: CASSHSIRVDEQFF

d_gene: TRBD1
abundance: few
v_gene: TRBV24-1
j_gene: TRBJ2-7
CDR3nt: TGTGCCACCAGTGATGCCGGACAGGGGGACTACGAGCAGTACTTC
CDR3aa: CATSDAGQGDYEQYF